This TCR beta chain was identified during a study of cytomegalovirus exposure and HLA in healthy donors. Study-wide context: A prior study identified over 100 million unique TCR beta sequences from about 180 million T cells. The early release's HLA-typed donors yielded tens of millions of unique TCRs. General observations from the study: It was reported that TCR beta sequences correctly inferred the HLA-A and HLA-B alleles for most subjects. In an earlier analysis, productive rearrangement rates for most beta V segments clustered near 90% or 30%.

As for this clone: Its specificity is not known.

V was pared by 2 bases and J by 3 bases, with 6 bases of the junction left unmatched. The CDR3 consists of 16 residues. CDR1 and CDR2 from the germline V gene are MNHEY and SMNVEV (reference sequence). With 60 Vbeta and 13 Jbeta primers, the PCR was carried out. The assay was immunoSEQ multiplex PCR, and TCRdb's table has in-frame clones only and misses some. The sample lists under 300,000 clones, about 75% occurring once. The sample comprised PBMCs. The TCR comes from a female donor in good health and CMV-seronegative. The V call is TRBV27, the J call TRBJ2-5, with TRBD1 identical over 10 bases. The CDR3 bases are TGTGCCAGCAGTTTAGGAGTGGGGACAGGGGAAGAGACCCAGTACTTC. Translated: CASSLGVGTGEETQYF.